The 9 T cell receptor beta chains presented below share a single source sample, sequenced in a study of blood T cell repertoires in COVID-19. Data came from immunoSEQ multiplex PCR; TCRdb stores just in-frame clones and leaves some out. The table has 300,000 to 350,000 clones, 89% seen once; the top ten hold over 3.5%. Sequences were obtained from peripheral blood. These receptors all stem from a woman in her fifties or sixties with COVID-19, enrolled during active disease.

The CDR3 is CASSWGRGGTDTQYF. As DNA, the CDR3 is TGTGCCAGCAGTTGGGGACGGGGGGGCACAGATACGCAGTATTTT. This chain joins TRBV6-5 and TRBJ2-3; the match to TRBD2 covers 7 bases. Germline loops: CDR1 MNHEY, CDR2 SVGAGI. The CDR3 is 15 residues long. The J segment lost 1 base and the V segment lost 4 bases, leaving 5 bases of the junction unmatched.

The CDR3 region has the DNA TGTGCCAGCAGCAGAGAAAGACAGACAGATACGCAGTATTTT. Encoded protein: CASSRERQTDTQYF. The rearrangement joins TRBV5-4 to TRBJ2-3, with D possibly being TRBD1 (5 bases). Germline CDR1 is SGHNT and CDR2 is YYREEE (reference sequence). The V gene lost 4 bases and the J gene lost 3 bases, with 12 bases spanning the gap. The CDR3 has 14 amino acids.

The J gene is TRBJ1-2, the V gene TRBV7-2; 7 bases fit TRBD1. From germline, CDR1 is SGHTA and CDR2 FQGNSA. V trimming: 3 bases; J trimming: 7 bases; junction bases outside the gene matches: 2. This CDR3 contains 12 residues. The CDR3: CASSFYRGGYTF. The CDR3 region has the DNA TGTGCCAGCAGCTTCTACAGGGGTGGCTACACCTTC.

The V gene is TRBV7-6, the J gene TRBJ1-6; D call uncertain. CDR1 is SGHVS, CDR2 FNYEAQ, per germline. V lost 1 base to trimming and J lost 9 bases, with 16 bases between them. This CDR3 spans 16 amino acids. Written as DNA, the CDR3 is TGTGCCAGCAGCTTAGGTCCTGTCGGTATAATTTCACCCCTCCACTTT. It codes for CASSLGPVGIISPLHF.

The chain is built from TRBV29-1 and TRBJ1-1, with 11 bases aligning to TRBD1. Trimming removed 6 bases from V and 7 bases from J; junction bases left unmatched: 10. The CDR3 is made up of 14 amino acids. Germline CDR1 and CDR2: SQVTM and ANQGSEA. Here the CDR3 reads CSVGRDRGKFEAFF. The CDR3 DNA follows: TGCAGCGTGGGAAGGGACAGGGGGAAGTTTGAAGCTTTCTTT.

As to this clone: At one end the junction does not follow the germline gene, possibly because of a read error. This chain joins TRBV6-1 and TRBJ1-1; D is possibly TRBD1 (5 bases). Per the germline V gene, CDR1 is MNHNS and CDR2 is SASEGT. The CDR3 has 15 amino acids. The CDR3 spells CASGETATMNTEAFF. The CDR3 DNA reads as TGTGCCAGCGGTGAGACAGCTACAATGAACACTGAAGCTTTCTTT.

The CDR3 region is CASHHPGTGIAEAFF. Here the CDR3 DNA reads TGTGCCAGCCACCACCCCGGGACAGGGATCGCTGAAGCTTTCTTT. V gene TRBV19 combines with J gene TRBJ1-1, with 9 bases aligning to TRBD1. Trimming removed 9 bases from V and 6 bases from J; junction bases left unmatched: 14. Germline V gene data show CDR1 as LNHDA and CDR2 as SQIVND (reference sequence). The CDR3 length is 15 residues.

The V and J genes are TRBV28 and TRBJ2-7; 7 bases are a match to TRBD1. The CDR3 runs 14 residues. The germline V gene has CDR1 MDHEN and CDR2 SYDVKM. V trimming: 8 bases; J trimming: 4 bases; junction bases outside the gene matches: 11. CDR3 sequence (DNA): TGTGCCAGCCGCCTCCAGGGACAGATTTACGAGCAGTACTTC. Encoded protein: CASRLQGQIYEQYF.

This rearrangement joins TRBV5-5 to TRBJ1-1; D remains unclear. Germline V gives CDR1 SGHKS, CDR2 YYEKEE (reference sequence). The CDR3 sequence is 14 residues long. Trimming pared 1 base from V and 0 bases from J, leaving 7 bases between. The DNA for the CDR3 is TGTGCCAGCAGCTTGCGAGGGATGAACACTGAAGCTTTCTTT. Translated: CASSLRGMNTEAFF.